These 13 T cell receptor beta chains originate from one sample sequenced in a study of CD8 T cells in ankylosing spondylitis. The study's findings and limits: It appeared that ankylosing spondylitis blood was characterized by a TCR beta motif of several highly homologous variants.

TCRdb re-derived calls from the 5' RACE reads in MiXCR, one entry per CDR3 protein. The sample lists over 450,000 distinct CDR3 sequences; 9.5% to 15% were seen once. Their antigens remain unidentified. What was sequenced was blood, either unsorted or a sorted T cell fraction (not recorded which). The receptors shown here come from a male donor with ankylosing spondylitis.

This clonotype was picked up many times. The chain has TRBV7-6 and TRBJ2-1, with TRBD2 matching over 10 bases. Germline CDR1 is SGHVS and CDR2 is FNYEAQ. The CDR3 runs 15 residues. The junction had 5 bases not matched to a gene; V was cut back by 5 bases and J by 4 bases. CDR3 in amino acids: CASSAGTSVYNEQFF. In DNA form, the CDR3 reads TGTGCCAGCAGCGCCGGGACTAGCGTTTACAATGAGCAGTTCTTC.

This clonotype was seen a handful of times. This chain connects TRBV10-3 to TRBJ2-5; no firm D call. This CDR3 has 11 amino acids. V gave up 2 bases and J gave up 5 bases, with 3 bases separating them. Looked up from germline, CDR1 is ENHRY and CDR2 is SYGVKD. The DNA of the CDR3 is TGTGCCATCAGTGAGGGCGAGACCCAGTACTTC. Protein sequence: CAISEGETQYF.

This clonotype was observed many times. The J gene is TRBJ1-4, the V gene TRBV28; D possibly corresponds to TRBD1 (6 bases). The CDR3 runs 15 residues. V lost 7 bases and J 0 bases, leaving 12 bases between the germline ends. The germline gives CDR1 MDHEN, CDR2 SYDVKM. This CDR3 reads CASTDSGATNEKLFF. The CDR3 DNA reads as TGTGCCAGCACCGACTCAGGGGCAACTAATGAAAAACTGTTTTTT.

Here the CDR3 DNA reads TGTGCCACCAGCCCGGCTAGCGGGAGAGAGACCCAGTACTTC. It encodes CATSPASGRETQYF. V gene TRBV24-1 combines with J gene TRBJ2-5; 10 positions match TRBD2. The CDR3 runs 14 residues. Per germline, CDR1 KGHDR and CDR2 SFDVKD. J gave up 4 bases and V 7 bases, and 5 bases lay outside the gene matches.

A few counts support this clonotype. CDR3 in DNA: TGTGCCAGCAGTTCCAATAGGATGAACACTGAAGCTTTCTTT. It codes for CASSSNRMNTEAFF. The V and J genes are TRBV28 and TRBJ1-1; D remains ambiguous. The CDR3 is 14 amino acids. V lost 4 bases and J 0 bases, leaving 9 bases between the germline ends. Germline V gives CDR1 MDHEN, CDR2 SYDVKM.

This clonotype was detected only a few times. This rearrangement joins TRBV2 to TRBJ2-7, with D perhaps matching TRBD1 (6 bases). The V end was cut by 8 bases, the J end by 6 bases, with 17 bases between. The CDR3 consists of 13 residues. Germline V gives CDR1 SNHLY, CDR2 FYNNEI. This CDR3 reads CASSQGRSLEQYF. The CDR3 DNA reads as TGTGCCAGCTCACAGGGAAGATCTCTCGAGCAGTACTTC.

This clonotype was seen more than once but under ten times. This chain connects TRBV10-2 to TRBJ2-3; either TRBD1 or TRBD2 may supply D (5 bases each). Germline V lookup: CDR1 WSHSY, CDR2 SAAADI. Trimming stripped 4 bases from V and 6 bases from J, with 8 bases between. The CDR3 has 12 amino acids. CDR3 amino acids: CASSAGRDTQYF. The CDR3, as DNA: TGCGCCAGCAGTGCGGGGCGGGATACGCAGTATTTT.

This clonotype was counted between two and nine times. J is TRBJ2-1 and V is TRBV12-3 or TRBV12-4; 11 bases map to TRBD1. The length of the CDR3 is 16 residues. With 6 bases clipped from V and 0 bases from J, the junction kept 4 bases outside the gene matches. CDR3 sequence reads: CASRWTGGGSYNEQFF. The CDR3 DNA reads TGTGCCAGCAGGTGGACAGGGGGCGGCTCCTACAATGAGCAGTTCTTC.

This clonotype was seen more than once but under ten times. CDR3 sequence: CSVGLPSSTDTQYF. The CDR3 nucleotides read TGCAGTGTCGGACTCCCTTCTAGCACAGATACGCAGTATTTT. The chain couples TRBV20-1 to TRBJ2-3; D is perhaps TRBD2 (5 bases). The length of the CDR3 is 14 residues. The V gene's germline CDR1 is DFQATT and CDR2 SNEGSKA (reference sequence). The ends were cut back, 7 bases at V and 0 bases at J, with 14 bases in the middle.

This clonotype was seen repeatedly, ten times or more. The rearrangement uses TRBV14 and TRBJ1-1; D may be TRBD1 (5 bases). CDR3 length: 13 amino acids. Germline V gene sequence: CDR1 SGHDN, CDR2 FVKESK. V dropped 3 bases and J dropped 1 base, with 6 bases sitting between them. The CDR3 nucleotides are TGTGCCAGCAGCCATGGACAGAACACTGAAGCTTTCTTT. Translating gives CASSHGQNTEAFF.

This clonotype was counted at least ten times. CDR3 sequence (DNA): TGCAGTGCTCTGCGGCCCCAGGGCAATGAGCAGTTCTTC. Amino acids: CSALRPQGNEQFF. The rearrangement joins TRBV20-1 to TRBJ2-1; the D gene is possibly TRBD1 (5 bases). The CDR3 covers 13 residues. Per the germline V gene, CDR1 is DFQATT and CDR2 is SNEGSKA (reference sequence). V shed 5 bases and J shed 6 bases, with 14 bases lying between them.

Here the CDR3 DNA reads TGTGCCAGCAGTGAAGGCAGGGGGCCCTTCGAGCAGTACTTC. Protein sequence: CASSEGRGPFEQYF. The chain recombines TRBV6-1 with TRBJ2-7; TRBD1 matches 8 bases. This CDR3 comprises 14 residues. Germline lookup yields CDR1 MNHNS and CDR2 SASEGT. V trimming: 1 base; J trimming: 6 bases; junction bases outside the gene matches: 5.

The genes are TRBV4-1 and TRBJ1-1; D remains ambiguous. Trimming left V 4 bases short and J 7 bases short, with 13 bases between. The CDR3 loop spans 13 amino acids. Germline CDR1 MGHRA, CDR2 YSYEKL. The CDR3 loop reads CASSRTTLGEAFF. In DNA, the CDR3 is TGCGCCAGCAGCCGAACGACCCTGGGTGAAGCTTTCTTT.